A single sample gave rise to the 22 T cell receptor beta chains below, sequenced in a study of cytomegalovirus exposure and HLA in healthy donors. The PCR had 60 Vbeta and 13 Jbeta primers. Sequencing was performed with immunoSEQ multiplex PCR; in TCRdb, only in-frame clones are kept and a portion is missing. Of roughly 200,000 clones detected, under 85% appear once; the ten largest clones hold 2.9%. Sequenced sample: PBMCs. The receptors stem from a male donor in good health and CMV-seronegative.

Written as DNA, the CDR3 is TGTGCCTGGAGTGTACGGGTGGGGCAGTTCTTC. It codes for CAWSVRVGQFF. The chain combines TRBV30 with TRBJ2-1; no firm D call. The CDR3 has 11 residues. Trimming removed 0 bases at V and 12 bases at J, with 9 bases between. Germline-derived CDR1 and CDR2 are GTSNPN and SVGIG (reference sequence).

This chain connects TRBV6-1 to TRBJ2-7; TRBD1 matches 8 bases. Germline V gene lookup returns CDR1 MNHNS and CDR2 SASEGT. J was trimmed by 3 bases and V by 1 base; bases with no gene match: 14. The CDR3 totals 18 residues. The CDR3 sequence: CASSEGAGGISVIYEQYF. CDR3 bases: TGTGCCAGCAGTGAAGGGGCAGGGGGCATCAGCGTGATCTACGAGCAGTACTTC.

J is TRBJ2-3 and V is TRBV4-2, with D possibly TRBD1 on 6 matching bases. This CDR3 spans 15 amino acids. Germline CDR1 and CDR2: LGHNA and YNFKEQ. Trimming took off 4 bases at V and 2 bases at J, with 13 bases between the two ends. This chain's CDR3 is CASSPRGGDTDTQYF. CDR3 DNA: TGTGCCAGCAGCCCCCGAGGGGGAGACACAGATACGCAGTATTTT.

The rearrangement joins TRBV6-6 to TRBJ2-7; the D gene is possibly TRBD2 (6 bases). V was cut by 4 bases and J by 5 bases, with 15 bases left in between. The CDR3 covers 14 residues. The germline V gene encodes CDR1 MNHNY and CDR2 SVGAGI (reference sequence). The CDR3 protein is CASSWREVGDEQYF. The CDR3 nucleotides are TGTGCCAGCAGTTGGAGGGAGGTAGGGGACGAGCAGTACTTC.

This chain connects TRBV2 to TRBJ2-1; D is perhaps TRBD1 (5 bases). CDR1 is SNHLY, CDR2 FYNNEI, per germline. V was pared by 6 bases and J by 0 bases, with 9 bases between. The CDR3 is made up of 14 amino acids. CDR3 nucleotides: TGTGCCAGCAGCGACAGCAGCTCCTACAATGAGCAGTTCTTC. This codes for CASSDSSSYNEQFF.

The genes are TRBV5-6 and TRBJ1-1; TRBD1 might be the D (5 bases). V lost 0 bases, J lost 0 bases, and 15 bases lay in between. Per the germline V gene, CDR1 is SGHDT and CDR2 is YYEEEE. The CDR3 covers 17 residues. The CDR3 coding sequence is TGTGCCAGCAGCTTGGAGGGGCAGGGCCTACTGAACACTGAAGCTTTCTTT. Its protein is CASSLEGQGLLNTEAFF.

CDR3 DNA sequence: TGTGCCTGGAGCGCTCTCGGACAGGGGGTCTATGGCTACACCTTC. This translates into CAWSALGQGVYGYTF. The rearrangement uses TRBV30 and TRBJ1-2; TRBD1 agrees at 10 bases. J gave up 4 bases and V 3 bases, and 8 bases lay outside the gene matches. The CDR3 contains 15 residues. Per the germline V gene, CDR1 is GTSNPN and CDR2 is SVGIG (reference sequence).

The chain links TRBV6-1 to TRBJ2-5; D is undetermined. This CDR3 has 13 residues. The germline gives CDR1 MNHNS, CDR2 SASEGT. Trimming pared 4 bases from V and 3 bases from J, leaving 9 bases between. CDR3 DNA: TGTGCCAGCAGTGCGAGCGTTGAAGAGACCCAGTACTTC. Translation: CASSASVEETQYF.

The chain joins TRBV7-3 to TRBJ2-1; no firm D call. Trimming shortened V by 3 bases and J by 3 bases, and 15 bases separated the two germline ends. Germline CDR1 reads SGHTA; CDR2 reads FQGTGA. This CDR3 is built from 16 residues. CDR3 in DNA: TGTGCCAGCAGCTTGTTCCCTTCGCGATTCTACAATGAGCAGTTCTTC. Amino acid sequence: CASSLFPSRFYNEQFF.

This clone appeared a single time. The chain combines TRBV30 with TRBJ1-5, with D uncertain. The germline V gene has CDR1 GTSNPN and CDR2 SVGIG (reference sequence). The CDR3 runs to 14 residues. Deletions cut 2 bases from V and 4 bases from J, with 12 bases between. CDR3 bases: TGTGCCTGGAGTTTAGATGGAGTTAATCAGCCCCAGCATTTT. It translates to CAWSLDGVNQPQHF.

The chain carries TRBV19 and TRBJ1-5; D unclear. The CDR3 is 15 amino acids. CDR1 LNHDA and CDR2 SQIVND come from the germline V gene (reference sequence). Trimming stripped 2 bases from V and 1 base from J, with 9 bases between. The CDR3 here is CASSIMGRSNQPQHF. In DNA, the CDR3 is TGTGCCAGTAGTATAATGGGCAGAAGCAATCAGCCCCAGCATTTT.

This clone came up a few times. This sequence joins TRBV5-8 and TRBJ1-2, with a tentative D call TRBD1 (6 bases). V was shortened by 1 base and J by 5 bases, with 12 bases between the two germline ends. There are 14 residues in the CDR3. Germline CDR1 SGHTS, CDR2 YDEGEE. The CDR3 DNA reads TGTGCCAGCAGCTTGAAAAGGGGGGGGTATGGCTACACCTTC. This translates into CASSLKRGGYGYTF.

The V and J genes are TRBV4-2 and TRBJ1-5, with D perhaps matching TRBD1 (6 bases). The CDR3 has 19 amino acids. Deletions cut 3 bases from V and 0 bases from J, with 21 bases between. CDR1 LGHNA and CDR2 YNFKEQ come from the germline V gene. CDR3 coding DNA: TGTGCCAGCAGCCATGATTACTTAACCGGGACATATAGCAATCAGCCCCAGCATTTT. Protein product: CASSHDYLTGTYSNQPQHF.

The chain combines TRBV28 with TRBJ2-3; maybe TRBD2 (7 bases). This CDR3 spans 14 amino acids. V lost 6 bases and J 3 bases, leaving 13 bases between the germline ends. Germline V gene lookup returns CDR1 MDHEN and CDR2 SYDVKM. The CDR3 loop reads CASSQGRGTDTQYF. CDR3 sequence (DNA): TGTGCCAGCAGCCAAGGGAGGGGGACAGATACGCAGTATTTT.

The genes are TRBV28 and TRBJ2-7, with D tentatively TRBD2 (6 bases). CDR1 is MDHEN, CDR2 SYDVKM, per germline. The CDR3 totals 16 residues. Trimming took 6 bases from V and 2 from J, leaving 20 bases between them. CDR3 region: CASRSPARGATYEQYF. CDR3 sequence (DNA): TGTGCCAGCAGGTCCCCCGCGCGGGGAGCAACCTACGAGCAGTACTTC.

A remark on this clone: The same CDR3 can be traced to other DNA sequences in this sample. The chain has TRBV27 and TRBJ2-5; possibly TRBD2 for D (5 bases). Germline CDR1 reads MNHEY; CDR2 reads SMNVEV (reference sequence). V was cut by 4 bases and J by 4 bases, with 13 bases left in between. This CDR3 comprises 14 residues. In nucleotides, the CDR3 is TGTGCCAGCAGTTCCGGGGTTGGGGTAGAGACCCAGTACTTC. Encoded protein: CASSSGVGVETQYF.

The chain employs TRBV7-3 and TRBJ2-1, with 7 positions matching TRBD2. From germline, CDR1 is SGHTA and CDR2 FQGTGA. V shed 5 bases and J 8 bases; nucleotides not matched to a gene: 12. CDR3 length: 15 residues. CDR3 DNA: TGTGCCAGCAGCCCCCGGGACTATATACAAGATGAGCAGTTCTTC. Its protein product is CASSPRDYIQDEQFF.

Comments on this clone: This specimen includes other DNA sequences encoding the same CDR3. The chain carries TRBV28 and TRBJ2-7, with no clear D. V was cut by 3 bases and J by 5 bases, with 8 bases left in between. Germline V gene data show CDR1 as MDHEN and CDR2 as SYDVKM. The CDR3 sequence is 12 residues long. CDR3 residues: CASSLSRNEQYF. The CDR3 DNA reads as TGTGCCAGCAGTTTGTCGCGGAACGAGCAGTACTTC.

Worth noting for this clone: Within the sample, other DNA sequences also encode this same CDR3. This chain joins TRBV28 and TRBJ2-3; D call uncertain. The germline V and J ends were trimmed by 3 bases and 3 bases, with 4 bases remaining between them. Germline V CDR1 and CDR2: MDHEN, SYDVKM. This CDR3 has 12 amino acids. CDR3 sequence reads: CASSLRTDTQYF. The DNA for the CDR3 is TGTGCCAGCAGTTTGCGTACAGATACGCAGTATTTT. The full variable domain, with the rest looked up from reference TRBV28 and TRBJ2-3, is DVKVTQSSRYLVKRTGEKVFLECVQDMDHENMFWYRQDPGLGLRLIYFSYDVKMKEKGDIPEGYSVSREKKERFSLILESASTNQTSMYLCASSLRTDTQYFGPGTRLTVL.

The chain employs TRBV5-1 and TRBJ1-5; 9 bases agree with TRBD1. There are 14 residues in the CDR3. V trimming: 3 bases; J trimming: 4 bases; junction bases outside the gene matches: 2. The germline V gene has CDR1 SGHRS and CDR2 YFSETQ. The CDR3 spells CASSYGTGNQPQHF. The CDR3, as DNA: TGCGCCAGCAGCTACGGGACAGGGAATCAGCCCCAGCATTTT.

This clone showed up just a few times. The chain uses TRBV7-9 and TRBJ2-3; weak D call: TRBD2 (6 bases). Trimming cost V 8 bases and J 0 bases, with 12 bases left between them. CDR3 length: 14 residues. Germline CDR1 SEHNR, CDR2 FQNEAQ (reference sequence). CDR3 sequence: CASSPGVSTDTQYF. The CDR3 DNA follows: TGTGCCAGCTCCCCGGGGGTAAGCACAGATACGCAGTATTTT.

This chain connects TRBV10-2 to TRBJ2-5; D unresolved. V was pared by 2 bases and J by 3 bases, with 4 bases between. The CDR3 contains 12 residues. In germline, CDR1 is WSHSY, CDR2 SAAADI. CDR3 sequence: CASSENKETQYF. The CDR3 coding sequence is TGCGCCAGCAGTGAGAACAAAGAGACCCAGTACTTC.